This paragraph covers one TCR beta chain sequence. Its antigen remains unidentified. The data originate from a study of CXCR3-negative and CXCR3-positive naive CD8 T cells. As for the study in general: Sequencing yielded approximately 130 million TRB reads, roughly 1.5 +/- 0.3 million per library. Study results and caveats: Memory CD8+ cells had much lower diversity, and both naive subsets had comparably high diversity. Naive cells that were CXCR3-negative or CXCR3-positive used TRBV-TRBJ genes alike, while memory cells diverged.

Every subset of CD8+ T cells was sorted in triplicate at roughly 300,000 cells each. CDR1 and CDR2 from the germline V gene are MNHNY and SVGAGI (reference sequence). The CDR3 covers 15 residues. UMI-labeled TRB cDNA libraries were prepared by 5' RACE. TCRdb re-called the 5' RACE reads and catalogs CDR3 proteins one per entry, DNA excluded. The sample includes approximately 62,000 distinct CDR3 sequences. Sequencing was performed on naive CXCR3- CD8+ T cells from blood. As for subset: CD45RO-CCR7+CD27+CD95- naive CD8+ T cells lacking CXCR3 (TNR3-). The rearrangement links TRBV6-6 to TRBJ2-1. The TCR sequence derives from a human donor in good health. Some clones in this sample may be carry-over from other donors' samples. The CDR3 protein is CASSYSYYPYNEQFF.